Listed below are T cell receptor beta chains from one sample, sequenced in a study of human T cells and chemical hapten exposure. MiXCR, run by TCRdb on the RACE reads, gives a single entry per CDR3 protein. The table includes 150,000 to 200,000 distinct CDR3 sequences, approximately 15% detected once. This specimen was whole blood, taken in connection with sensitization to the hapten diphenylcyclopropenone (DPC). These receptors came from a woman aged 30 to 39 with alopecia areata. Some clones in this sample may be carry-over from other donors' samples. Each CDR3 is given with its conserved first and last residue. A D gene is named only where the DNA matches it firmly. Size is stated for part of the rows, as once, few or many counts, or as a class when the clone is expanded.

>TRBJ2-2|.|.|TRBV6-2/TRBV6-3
TGTGCCAGCAGAAATCACGGCGCAGGGGAGCTGTTTTTT
CASRNHGAGELFF
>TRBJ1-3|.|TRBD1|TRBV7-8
TGTGCCAGCAGCTTGCAGGACAGGGTGACTGGAAACACCATATATTTT
CASSLQDRVTGNTIYF
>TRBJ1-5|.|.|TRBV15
TGTGCCACCAGCACATCCAAGTATAGCAATCAGCCCCAGCATTTT
CATSTSKYSNQPQHF
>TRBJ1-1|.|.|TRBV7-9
TGTGCCAGCAGCTTATACCCAGGGGAGTTAGCTTTCTTT
CASSLYPGELAFF
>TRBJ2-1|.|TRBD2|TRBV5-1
TGCGCCAGCAGCTTGGTCGCGGCGGGAGGGCCCTACAATGAGCAGTTCTTC
CASSLVAAGGPYNEQFF
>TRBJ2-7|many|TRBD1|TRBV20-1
TGCAGTGGGACCACAGGGGGCAGCTACGAGCAGTACTTC
CSGTTGGSYEQYF
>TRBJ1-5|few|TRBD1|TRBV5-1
TGCGCCAGCAGCTTGGGGACAGGGGCCGGTCAGCCCCAGCATTTT
CASSLGTGAGQPQHF
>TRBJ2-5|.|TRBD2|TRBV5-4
TGTGCCAGCAGCTTGGCCGCTAGCGGGGGCAGCGAGACCCAGTACTTC
CASSLAASGGSETQYF
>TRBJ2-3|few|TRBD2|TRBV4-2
TGTGCCAGCAGCCGGACTAGCGGGGTCGGTGTGGATACGCAGTATTTT
CASSRTSGVGVDTQYF
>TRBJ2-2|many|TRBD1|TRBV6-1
TGTGCCAGCAGTGAGAGGGGGCCCCCCGGGGAGCTGTTTTTT
CASSERGPPGELFF
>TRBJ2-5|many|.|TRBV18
TGTGCCAGCTCACCACCCTCCCAAGAGACCCAGTACTTC
CASSPPSQETQYF
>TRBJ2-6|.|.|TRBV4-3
TGCGCCAGCAGCCAAGACCGGGTCCCCTCTCGAGCCAACTCTGGGGCCAACGTCCTGACTTTC
CASSQDRVPSRANSGANVLTF
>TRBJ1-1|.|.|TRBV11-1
TGTGCCAGCAGGCCCCCGGAGAACACTGAAGCTTTCTTT
CASRPPENTEAFF
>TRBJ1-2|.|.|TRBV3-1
TGTGCCAGCAGCCAAGGTGACCGCTCGGGAGGCTACACCTTC
CASSQGDRSGGYTF
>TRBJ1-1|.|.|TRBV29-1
TGCAGCGTTGGCCGGGTTTCGGACACTGAAGCTTTCTTT
CSVGRVSDTEAFF
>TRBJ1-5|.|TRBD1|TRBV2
TGTGCCAGCAGTACTACCGGGACAGCCAAAACTATGGCCCAGCATTTT
CASSTTGTAKTMAQHF
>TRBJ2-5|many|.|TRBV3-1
TGTGCCAGCAGCCCCAAATGGGGGTTGGGGTCGCAAGAGACCCAGTACTTC
CASSPKWGLGSQETQYF
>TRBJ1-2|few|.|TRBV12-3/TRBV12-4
TGTGCCAGCAGCCCGACAGGAATTAATGGCTACACCTTC
CASSPTGINGYTF
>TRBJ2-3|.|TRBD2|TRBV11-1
TGTGCCAGCAGCTTTGTAGCGGGGCACACAGATACGCAGTATTTT
CASSFVAGHTDTQYF
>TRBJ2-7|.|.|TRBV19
TGTGCCAGTAGTATTTGGGGGTCGGGCCCCCGAACCTCATACGAGCAGTACTTC
CASSIWGSGPRTSYEQYF
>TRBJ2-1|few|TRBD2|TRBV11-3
TGTGCCAGCAGCATCGGGACTAGCGGGGGGGCCCCTCTCTTC
CASSIGTSGGAPLF
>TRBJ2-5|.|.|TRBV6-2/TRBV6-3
TGTGCCAGCAGTTACGCGCAAGAGACCCAGTACTTC
CASSYAQETQYF
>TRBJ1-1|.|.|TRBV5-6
TGTGCCAGCAGACCAGGGATTTTCCGCACTGAAGCTTTCTTT
CASRPGIFRTEAFF
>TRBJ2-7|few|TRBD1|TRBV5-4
TGTGCCAGCAGCTACACACTGGGACAGAACTACGAGCAGTACTTC
CASSYTLGQNYEQYF
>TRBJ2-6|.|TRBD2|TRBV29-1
TGCAGCGTGCTTACTAGCGGGGGCGCCCGCAGCTCTGGGGCCAACGTCCTGACTTTC
CSVLTSGGARSSGANVLTF
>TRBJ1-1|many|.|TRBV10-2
TGCGCCAGCAGTGAGTGGGGAGCGGGACGAATGAACACTGAAGCTTTCTTT
CASSEWGAGRMNTEAFF
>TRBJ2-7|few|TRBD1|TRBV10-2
TGCGCCAGCAGCGACAGGGTAACCTACGAGCAGTACTTC
CASSDRVTYEQYF
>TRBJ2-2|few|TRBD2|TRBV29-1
TGCAGCGTTGTGGTAGCGGGCACCGGGGAGCTGTTTTTT
CSVVVAGTGELFF